This T cell receptor (beta chain) originates from a study of cytomegalovirus exposure and HLA in healthy donors. Study-wide points: Among CMV-associated TCR beta chains, most appeared HLA-restricted in a later analysis.

This CDR3 spans 19 amino acids. The ends lost 0 bases at V and 1 base at J; junction bases unmatched: 9. Looked up from germline, CDR1 is SGDLS and CDR2 is YYNGEE. The study ran its PCR with 60 Vbeta and 13 Jbeta primers. Some clones are missing from TCRdb's copy, which holds only in-frame ones; the method was immunoSEQ multiplex PCR. Among about 190,000 clones listed, over 60% were seen once. Note on this clone: Its specificity is unknown.

The genes are TRBV9 and TRBJ2-5; TRBD2 matches at 13 bases. The sample comprised PBMCs. The receptor's source is a woman aged 25 to 39 in good health and CMV-seropositive. This CDR3 reads CASSVEGLAGTFSQETQYF. In nucleotides, the CDR3 is TGTGCCAGCAGCGTAGAGGGACTAGCGGGGACCTTCTCCCAAGAGACCCAGTACTTC.